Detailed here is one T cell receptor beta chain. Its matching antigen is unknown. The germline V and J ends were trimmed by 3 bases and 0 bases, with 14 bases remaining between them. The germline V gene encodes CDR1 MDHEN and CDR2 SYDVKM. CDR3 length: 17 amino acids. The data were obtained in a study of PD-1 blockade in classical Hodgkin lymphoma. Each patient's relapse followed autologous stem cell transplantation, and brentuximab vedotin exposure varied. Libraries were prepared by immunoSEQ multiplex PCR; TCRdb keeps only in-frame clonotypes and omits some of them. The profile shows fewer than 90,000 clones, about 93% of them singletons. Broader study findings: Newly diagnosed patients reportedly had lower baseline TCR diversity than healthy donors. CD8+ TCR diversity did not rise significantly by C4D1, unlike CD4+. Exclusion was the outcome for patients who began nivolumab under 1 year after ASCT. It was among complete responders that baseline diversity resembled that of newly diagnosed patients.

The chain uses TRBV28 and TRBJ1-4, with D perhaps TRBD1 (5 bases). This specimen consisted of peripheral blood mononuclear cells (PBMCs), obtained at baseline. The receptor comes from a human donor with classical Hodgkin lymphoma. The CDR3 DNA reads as TGTGCCAGCAGTTTGTGGAGGGGAAGTGCAACTAATGAAAAACTGTTTTTT. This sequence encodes CASSLWRGSATNEKLFF.